A selection of T cell receptor beta chains follows, all from one sample in a study of OX40 agonist ivuxolimab in advanced cancers. The protocol was immunoSEQ multiplex PCR, while the TCRdb copy is restricted to in-frame clones and leaves out a portion. The profile shows about 27,000 clones, about 90% of them singletons. The sequences come from CD4+ or CD8+ T cells sorted from blood, collected in a trial of the OX40 agonist ivuxolimab. These receptors all stem from an adult with an advanced solid tumor such as melanoma, head and neck, liver or kidney cancer. Both conserved end residues are part of each CDR3. The order of the fields is J gene, V gene, D gene, clone size, CDR3 DNA, CDR3 protein. D genes are given only for firm matches. Not every row has a clone size; where given, it reads once, few, many or a size class.

>TRBJ1-1|TRBV9|NA|NA
TGTGCCAGCAGCTACGGGGGGGCCACTGAAGCTTTCTTT
CASSYGGATEAFF
>TRBJ1-5|TRBV19|NA|NA
TGTGCCAGTAGCCCAACGGTCTCATGGGGAGATCAGCCCCAGCATTTT
CASSPTVSWGDQPQHF
>TRBJ2-5|TRBV9|NA|NA
TGTGCCAGCAGCCTCGGACGGCTCCAAGAGACCCAGTACTTC
CASSLGRLQETQYF
>TRBJ1-1|TRBV5-4|NA|NA
TGTGCCAGCAGCTTGAGAGGGCAGGGCAGGGACACTGAAGCTTTCTTT
CASSLRGQGRDTEAFF
>TRBJ2-3|TRBV9|TRBD2|NA
TGTGCCAGCAGCTCACTAGCGGGGGGGCCAGCAGATACGCAGTATTTT
CASSSLAGGPADTQYF
>TRBJ2-1|TRBV5-1|TRBD2|NA
TGCGCCAGCAGCTTGGCGGGAATAGCGGGTTACAATGAGCAGTTCTTC
CASSLAGIAGYNEQFF
>TRBJ2-1|TRBV6-4|TRBD2|NA
TGTGCCAGCAGTGACTTAAGCGGGGGTAGAGTAAATGAGCAGTTCTTC
CASSDLSGGRVNEQFF
>TRBJ2-1|TRBV6-1|TRBD2|NA
TGTGCCAGCAGTTCTCTAGCGGGAGTCGACAATGAGCAGTTCTTC
CASSSLAGVDNEQFF
>TRBJ2-1|TRBV7-2|NA|once
TGTGCCAGCAGCGGGAGAGGCGGGATGATAATCTCCTACAATGAGCAGTTCTTC
CASSGRGGMIISYNEQFF
>TRBJ2-1|TRBV5-1|TRBD2|once
TGCGCCAGCAGCTTGGGCCTAGCGGGATACAATGAGCAGTTCTTC
CASSLGLAGYNEQFF